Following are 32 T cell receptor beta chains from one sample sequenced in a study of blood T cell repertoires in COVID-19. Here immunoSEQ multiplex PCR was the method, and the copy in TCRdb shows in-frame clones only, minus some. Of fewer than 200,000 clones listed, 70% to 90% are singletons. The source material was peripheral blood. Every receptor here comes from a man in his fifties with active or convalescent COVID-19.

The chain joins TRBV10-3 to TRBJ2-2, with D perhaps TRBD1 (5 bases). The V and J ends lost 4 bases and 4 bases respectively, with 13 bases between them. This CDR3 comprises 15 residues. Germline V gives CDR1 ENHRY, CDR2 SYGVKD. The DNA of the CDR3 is TGTGCCATCAGTGGGTCCAGGGATTCCACCGGGGAGCTGTTTTTT. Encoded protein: CAISGSRDSTGELFF.

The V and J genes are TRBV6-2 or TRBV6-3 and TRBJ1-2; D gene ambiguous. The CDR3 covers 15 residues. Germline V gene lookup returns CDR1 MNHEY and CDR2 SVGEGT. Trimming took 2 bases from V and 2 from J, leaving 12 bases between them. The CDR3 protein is CASSYGVRQNYGYTF. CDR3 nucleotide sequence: TGTGCCAGCAGTTACGGAGTCCGCCAGAACTATGGCTACACCTTC.

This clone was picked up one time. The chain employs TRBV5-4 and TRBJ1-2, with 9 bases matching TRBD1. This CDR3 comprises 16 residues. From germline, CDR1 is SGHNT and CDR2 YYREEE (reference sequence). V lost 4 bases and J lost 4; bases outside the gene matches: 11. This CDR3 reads CASSISGTGTSYGYTF. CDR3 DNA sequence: TGTGCCAGCAGCATCTCCGGGACAGGGACTTCCTATGGCTACACCTTC.

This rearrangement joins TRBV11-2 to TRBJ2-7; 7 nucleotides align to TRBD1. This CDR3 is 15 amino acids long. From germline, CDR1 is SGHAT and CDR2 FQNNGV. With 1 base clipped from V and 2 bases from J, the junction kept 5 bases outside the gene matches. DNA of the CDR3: TGTGCCAGCAGCTTAGCGACAGGGCGTACCTACGAGCAGTACTTC. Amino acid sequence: CASSLATGRTYEQYF.

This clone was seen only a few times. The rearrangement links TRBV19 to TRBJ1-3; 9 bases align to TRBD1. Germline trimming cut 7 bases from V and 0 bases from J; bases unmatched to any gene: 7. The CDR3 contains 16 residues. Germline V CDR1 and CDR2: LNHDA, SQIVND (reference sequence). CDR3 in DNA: TGTGCCAGTACTGAACAGGGGGCTCTCTCTGGAAACACCATATATTTT. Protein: CASTEQGALSGNTIYF.

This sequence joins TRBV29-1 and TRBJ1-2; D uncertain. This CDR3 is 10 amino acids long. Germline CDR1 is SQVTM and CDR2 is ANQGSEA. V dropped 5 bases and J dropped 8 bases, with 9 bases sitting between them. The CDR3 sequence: CSVSTAGYTF. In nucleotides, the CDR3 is TGCAGCGTTTCCACAGCCGGCTACACCTTC. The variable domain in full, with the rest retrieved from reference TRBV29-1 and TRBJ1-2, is SAVISQKPSRDICQRGTSLTIQCQVDSQVTMMFWYRQQPGQSLTLIATANQGSEATYESGFVIDKFPISRPNLTFSTLTVSNMSPEDSSIYLCSVSTAGYTFGSGTRLTVV.

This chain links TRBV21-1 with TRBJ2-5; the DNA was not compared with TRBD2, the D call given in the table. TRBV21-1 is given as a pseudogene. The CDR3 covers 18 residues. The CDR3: CASSNGTSGGARQETQYF. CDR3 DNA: TGTGCCAGCAGCAATGGTACTAGCGGGGGGGCGCGGCAAGAGACCCAGTACTTC.

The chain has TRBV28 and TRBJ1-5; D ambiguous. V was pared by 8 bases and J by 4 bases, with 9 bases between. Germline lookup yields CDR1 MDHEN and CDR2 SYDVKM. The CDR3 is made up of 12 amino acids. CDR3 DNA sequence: TGTGCCAGCGATACGGGAAATCAGCCCCAGCATTTT. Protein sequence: CASDTGNQPQHF.

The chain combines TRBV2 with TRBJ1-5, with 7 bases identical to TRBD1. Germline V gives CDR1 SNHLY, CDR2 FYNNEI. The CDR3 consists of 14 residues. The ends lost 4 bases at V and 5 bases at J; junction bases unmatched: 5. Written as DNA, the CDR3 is TGTGCCAGCAGTGGACAGGGCCTTGATCAGCCCCAGCATTTT. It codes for CASSGQGLDQPQHF.

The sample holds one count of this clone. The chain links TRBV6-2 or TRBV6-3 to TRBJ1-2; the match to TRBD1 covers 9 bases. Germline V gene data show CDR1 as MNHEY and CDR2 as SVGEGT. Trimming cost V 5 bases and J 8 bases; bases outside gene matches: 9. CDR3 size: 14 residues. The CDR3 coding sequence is TGTGCCAGCAGTCTTATGGGACAGGGAGTCGGCTACACCTTC. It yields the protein CASSLMGQGVGYTF.

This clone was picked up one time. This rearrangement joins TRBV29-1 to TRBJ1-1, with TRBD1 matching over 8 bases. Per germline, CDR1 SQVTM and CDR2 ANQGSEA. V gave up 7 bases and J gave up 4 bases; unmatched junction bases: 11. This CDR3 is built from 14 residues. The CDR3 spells CSGTDRGVLTEAFF. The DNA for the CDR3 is TGCAGCGGAACCGACAGGGGCGTACTCACTGAAGCTTTCTTT.

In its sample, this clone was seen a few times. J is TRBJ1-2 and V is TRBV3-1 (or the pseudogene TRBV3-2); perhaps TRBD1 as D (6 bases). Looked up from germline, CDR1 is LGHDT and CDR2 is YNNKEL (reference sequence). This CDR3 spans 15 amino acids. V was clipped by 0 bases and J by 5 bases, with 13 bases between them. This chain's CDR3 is CASSQESGVRYGYTF. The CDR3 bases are TGTGCCAGCAGCCAAGAATCAGGGGTTAGGTATGGCTACACCTTC.

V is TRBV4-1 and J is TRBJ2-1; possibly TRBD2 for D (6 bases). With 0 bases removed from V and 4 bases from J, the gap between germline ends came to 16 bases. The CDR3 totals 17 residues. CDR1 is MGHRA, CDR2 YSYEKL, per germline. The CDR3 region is CASSQEGRGYSYNEQFF. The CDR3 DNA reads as TGCGCCAGCAGCCAAGAGGGCCGGGGGTATTCTTACAATGAGCAGTTCTTC.

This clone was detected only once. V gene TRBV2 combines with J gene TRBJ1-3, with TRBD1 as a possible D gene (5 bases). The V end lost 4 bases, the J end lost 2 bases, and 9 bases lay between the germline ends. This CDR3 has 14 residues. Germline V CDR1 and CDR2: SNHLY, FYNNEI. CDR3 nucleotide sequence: TGTGCCAGCAGTGCCGCAGGGACTGGAAACACCATATATTTT. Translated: CASSAAGTGNTIYF.

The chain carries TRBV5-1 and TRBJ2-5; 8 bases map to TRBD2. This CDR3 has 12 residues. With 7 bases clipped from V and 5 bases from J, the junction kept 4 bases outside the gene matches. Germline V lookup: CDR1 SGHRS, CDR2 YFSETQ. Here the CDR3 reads CASRGGGETQYF. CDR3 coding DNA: TGCGCCAGCCGGGGGGGCGGTGAGACCCAGTACTTC.

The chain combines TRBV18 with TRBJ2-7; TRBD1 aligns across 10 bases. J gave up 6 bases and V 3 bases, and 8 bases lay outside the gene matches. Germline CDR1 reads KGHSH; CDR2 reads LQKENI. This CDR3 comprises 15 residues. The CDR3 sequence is CASSPMRDRGREQYF. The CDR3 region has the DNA TGTGCCAGCTCACCGATGCGGGACAGGGGACGCGAGCAGTACTTC.

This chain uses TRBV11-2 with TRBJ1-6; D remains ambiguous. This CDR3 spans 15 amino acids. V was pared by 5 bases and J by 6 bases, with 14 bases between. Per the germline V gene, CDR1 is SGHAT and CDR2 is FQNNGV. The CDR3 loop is CASSAPTQFNSPLHF. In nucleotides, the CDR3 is TGTGCCAGCAGCGCCCCCACACAGTTTAATTCACCCCTCCACTTT.

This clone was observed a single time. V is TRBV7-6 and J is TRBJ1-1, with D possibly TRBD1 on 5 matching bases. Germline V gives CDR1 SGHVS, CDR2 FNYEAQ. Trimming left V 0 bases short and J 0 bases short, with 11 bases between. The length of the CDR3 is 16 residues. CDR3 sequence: CASSLAPGRVNTEAFF. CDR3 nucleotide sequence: TGTGCCAGCAGCTTAGCGCCAGGGAGGGTGAACACTGAAGCTTTCTTT. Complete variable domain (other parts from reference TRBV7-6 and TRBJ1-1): GAGVSQSPRYKVTKRGQDVALRCDPISGHVSLYWYRQALGQGPEFLTYFNYEAQQDKSGLPNDRFSAERPEGSISTLTIQRTEQRDSAMYRCASSLAPGRVNTEAFFGQGTRLTVV.

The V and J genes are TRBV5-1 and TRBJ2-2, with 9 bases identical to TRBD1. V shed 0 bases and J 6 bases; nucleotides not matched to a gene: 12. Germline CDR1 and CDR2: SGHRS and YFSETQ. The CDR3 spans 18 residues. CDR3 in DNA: TGCGCCAGCAGCTTGGACGGGTTAGGGACAGGGAGCGCCGGGGAGCTGTTTTTT. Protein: CASSLDGLGTGSAGELFF.

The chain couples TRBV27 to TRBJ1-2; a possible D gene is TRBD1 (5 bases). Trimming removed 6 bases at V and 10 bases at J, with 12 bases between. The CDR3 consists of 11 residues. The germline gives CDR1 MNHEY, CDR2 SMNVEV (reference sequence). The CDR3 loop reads CASRTSGYYTF. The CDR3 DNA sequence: TGTGCCAGCAGGACCTCAGGGTACTACACCTTC.

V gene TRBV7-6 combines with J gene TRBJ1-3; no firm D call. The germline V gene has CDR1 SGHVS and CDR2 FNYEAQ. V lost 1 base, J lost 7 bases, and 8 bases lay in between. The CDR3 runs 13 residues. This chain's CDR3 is CASSLGASNTIYF. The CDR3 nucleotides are TGTGCCAGCAGCTTAGGGGCGTCGAACACCATATATTTT.

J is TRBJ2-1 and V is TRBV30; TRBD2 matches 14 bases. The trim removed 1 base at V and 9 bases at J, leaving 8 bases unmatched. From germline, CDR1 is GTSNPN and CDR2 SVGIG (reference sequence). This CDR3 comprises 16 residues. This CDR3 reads CAWSARTSGRYSEQFF. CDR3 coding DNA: TGTGCCTGGAGTGCCAGGACTAGCGGGAGGTATAGTGAGCAGTTCTTC.

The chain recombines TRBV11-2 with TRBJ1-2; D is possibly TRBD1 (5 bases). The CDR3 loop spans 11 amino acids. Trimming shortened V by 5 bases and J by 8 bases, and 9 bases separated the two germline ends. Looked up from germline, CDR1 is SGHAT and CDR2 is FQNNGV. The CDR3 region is CASSPRVGYTF. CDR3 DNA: TGTGCCAGCAGCCCCAGGGTGGGCTACACCTTC.

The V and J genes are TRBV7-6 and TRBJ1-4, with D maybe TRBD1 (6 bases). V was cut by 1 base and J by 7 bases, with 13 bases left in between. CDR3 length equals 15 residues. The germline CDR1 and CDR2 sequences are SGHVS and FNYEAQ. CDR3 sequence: CASSLVQGTGEKLFF. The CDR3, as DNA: TGTGCCAGCAGCTTAGTCCAGGGGACGGGTGAAAAACTGTTTTTT.

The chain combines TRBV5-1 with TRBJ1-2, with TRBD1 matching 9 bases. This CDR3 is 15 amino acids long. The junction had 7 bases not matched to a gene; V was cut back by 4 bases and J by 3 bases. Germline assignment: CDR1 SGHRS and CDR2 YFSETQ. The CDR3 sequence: CASSQGQGWYYGYTF. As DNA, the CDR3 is TGCGCCAGCAGCCAAGGACAGGGGTGGTACTATGGCTACACCTTC.

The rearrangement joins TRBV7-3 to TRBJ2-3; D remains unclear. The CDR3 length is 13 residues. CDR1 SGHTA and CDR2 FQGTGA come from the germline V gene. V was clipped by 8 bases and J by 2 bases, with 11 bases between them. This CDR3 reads CASGRRNTDTQYF. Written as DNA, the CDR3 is TGTGCCAGCGGCCGTCGAAACACAGATACGCAGTATTTT. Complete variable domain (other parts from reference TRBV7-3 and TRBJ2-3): GAGVSQTPSNKVTEKGKYVELRCDPISGHTALYWYRQSLGQGPEFLIYFQGTGAADDSGLPNDRFFAVRPEGSVSTLKIQRTERGDSAVYLCASGRRNTDTQYFGPGTRLTVL.

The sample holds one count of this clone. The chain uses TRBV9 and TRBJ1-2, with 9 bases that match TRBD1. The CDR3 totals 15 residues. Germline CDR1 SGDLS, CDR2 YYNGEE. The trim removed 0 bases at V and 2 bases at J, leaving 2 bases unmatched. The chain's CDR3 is CASSVVGQGNYGYTF. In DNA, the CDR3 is TGTGCCAGCAGCGTAGTGGGACAGGGAAACTATGGCTACACCTTC.

The DNA for the CDR3 is TGCGCCAGCAGCCAAGATACGGGGGTGAGCAATCAGCCCCAGCATTTT. Translated, it gives CASSQDTGVSNQPQHF. The chain combines TRBV4-1 with TRBJ1-5; D is perhaps TRBD1 (5 bases). V was trimmed by 0 bases and J by 1 base, leaving 10 bases between them. There are 16 residues in the CDR3. Germline V gives CDR1 MGHRA, CDR2 YSYEKL.

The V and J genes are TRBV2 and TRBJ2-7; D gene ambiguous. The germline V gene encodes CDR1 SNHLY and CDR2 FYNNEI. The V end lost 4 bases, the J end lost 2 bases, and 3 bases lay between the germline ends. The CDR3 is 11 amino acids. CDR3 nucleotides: TGTGCCAGCAGTGTAGCCTACGAGCAGTACTTC. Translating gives CASSVAYEQYF.

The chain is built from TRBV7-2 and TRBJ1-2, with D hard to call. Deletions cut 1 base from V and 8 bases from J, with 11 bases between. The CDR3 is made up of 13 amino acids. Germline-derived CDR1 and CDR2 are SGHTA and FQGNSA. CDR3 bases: TGTGCCAGCAGCTTAGGTGGCGCGGGAGGCTACACCTTC. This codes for CASSLGGAGGYTF.

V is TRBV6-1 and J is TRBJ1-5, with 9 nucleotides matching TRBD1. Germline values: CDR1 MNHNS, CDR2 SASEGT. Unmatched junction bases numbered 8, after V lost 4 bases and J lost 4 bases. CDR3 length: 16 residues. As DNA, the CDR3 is TGTGCCAGCAGTGGCCGTCGGACAGGGGTTAATCAGCCCCAGCATTTT. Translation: CASSGRRTGVNQPQHF.

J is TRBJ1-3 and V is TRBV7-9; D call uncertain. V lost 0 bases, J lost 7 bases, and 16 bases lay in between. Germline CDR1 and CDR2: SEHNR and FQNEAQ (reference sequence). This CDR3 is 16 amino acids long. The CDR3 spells CASSLAPAGKRNTIYF. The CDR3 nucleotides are TGTGCCAGCAGCTTAGCCCCCGCGGGAAAGAGGAACACCATATATTTT.